These T cell receptor beta chains were read from a single sample in a study of blood T cell repertoires in COVID-19. Measured with immunoSEQ multiplex PCR; TCRdb has only the in-frame clones, and not every one. The data contain roughly 100,000 clones, 92% of them singletons. The sample taken for sequencing was peripheral blood. All receptors come from a woman aged 45-60 years with COVID-19, enrolled during active disease. Both conserved end residues are part of each CDR3. Fields, in order: clone size, D gene, V gene, J gene, CDR3 protein, CDR3 DNA. The D gene is left open where the match is weak. Clone size is given for some rows only: seen once, a few or many times, or a class if the clone is expanded.

clone_size: -; d_call: TRBD2; v_call: TRBV5-8; j_call: TRBJ2-3; cdr3_aa: CASSLGLAGGNTDTQYF; cdr3_nt: TGTGCCAGCAGCTTGGGACTAGCGGGAGGTAACACAGATACGCAGTATTTT
clone_size: -; d_call: -; v_call: TRBV19; j_call: TRBJ1-2; cdr3_aa: CASSQGQKYGYTF; cdr3_nt: TGTGCCAGTAGCCAGGGGCAGAAATATGGCTACACCTTC
clone_size: -; d_call: -; v_call: TRBV18; j_call: TRBJ1-2; cdr3_aa: CASSPEPPPNYGYTF; cdr3_nt: TGTGCCAGCTCACCGGAGCCACCCCCGAACTATGGCTACACCTTC
clone_size: once; d_call: TRBD1; v_call: TRBV28; j_call: TRBJ2-5; cdr3_aa: CASSLMGQGAMETQYF; cdr3_nt: TGTGCCAGCAGTTTAATGGGTCAGGGGGCTATGGAGACCCAGTACTTC
clone_size: -; d_call: TRBD1; v_call: TRBV7-2; j_call: TRBJ1-2; cdr3_aa: CASSLLTGGYGYTF; cdr3_nt: TGTGCCAGCAGCTTACTCACAGGGGGCTATGGCTACACCTTC
clone_size: -; d_call: -; v_call: TRBV7-8; j_call: TRBJ1-2; cdr3_aa: CASSIRGQGASYGYTF; cdr3_nt: TGTGCCAGCAGCATTAGGGGCCAAGGGGCCAGCTATGGCTACACCTTC
clone_size: -; d_call: -; v_call: TRBV3-1/TRBV3-2; j_call: TRBJ1-2; cdr3_aa: CASSPTKGAGYGYTF; cdr3_nt: TGTGCCAGCAGCCCTACTAAAGGGGCAGGGTATGGCTACACCTTC
clone_size: -; d_call: -; v_call: TRBV7-6; j_call: TRBJ2-2; cdr3_aa: CASSLGGGTGPTGELFF; cdr3_nt: TGTGCCAGCAGCTTAGGCGGAGGGACTGGGCCCACCGGGGAGCTGTTTTTT
clone_size: -; d_call: TRBD1; v_call: TRBV11-2; j_call: TRBJ1-5; cdr3_aa: CASSLSTGHNQPQHF; cdr3_nt: TGTGCCAGCAGCTTATCGACAGGGCACAATCAGCCCCAGCATTTT
clone_size: -; d_call: -; v_call: TRBV12-5; j_call: TRBJ2-4; cdr3_aa: CASALVLGIAKNIQYF; cdr3_nt: TGTGCTAGTGCCCTCGTCTTGGGCATAGCCAAAAACATTCAGTACTTC
clone_size: -; d_call: TRBD1; v_call: TRBV7-8; j_call: TRBJ1-1; cdr3_aa: CASSLARTGAANGAFF; cdr3_nt: TGTGCCAGCAGCTTAGCGAGGACAGGGGCTGCCAATGGGGCTTTCTTT
clone_size: -; d_call: -; v_call: TRBV3-1/TRBV3-2; j_call: TRBJ2-7; cdr3_aa: CASSQDPSYEQYF; cdr3_nt: TGTGCCAGCAGCCAAGATCCATCCTACGAGCAGTACTTC
clone_size: -; d_call: -; v_call: TRBV28; j_call: TRBJ1-6; cdr3_aa: CASSFEAGPSSLHF; cdr3_nt: TGTGCCAGCAGTTTCGAGGCAGGGCCGAGTAGCCTCCACTTT
clone_size: once; d_call: TRBD1; v_call: TRBV28; j_call: TRBJ1-4; cdr3_aa: CASTHRGLREKLFF; cdr3_nt: TGTGCCAGCACCCACAGGGGGCTTCGGGAAAAACTGTTTTTT
clone_size: -; d_call: -; v_call: TRBV9; j_call: TRBJ1-2; cdr3_aa: CASSVTAGRGAKNGYTF; cdr3_nt: TGTGCCAGCAGCGTAACGGCGGGCAGGGGCGCGAAAAATGGCTACACCTTC
clone_size: -; d_call: -; v_call: TRBV7-9; j_call: TRBJ1-2; cdr3_aa: CASSLAVGEGSGYTF; cdr3_nt: TGTGCCAGCAGCTTAGCGGTAGGCGAGGGAAGTGGCTACACCTTC